This is a list of T cell receptor beta chains from one sample in a study of early T cells in non-severe SARS-CoV-2 infection. TCRdb ran MiXCR on the 5' RACE reads and lists one entry per CDR3 protein. This table holds around 56,000 distinct CDR3 sequences, roughly an eighth found once. The material was whole blood, obtained at baseline. The receptor source for this set is an adult who was a healthcare worker with PCR-confirmed SARS-CoV-2 infection or an uninfected control (not recorded which). Each CDR3 is given with its conserved first and last residue. The D gene is left open where the match is weak. The size of a clone is reported for some rows only, either as once, few or many, or as a class for expanded clones.

abundance: few
v_gene: TRBV10-3
d_gene: -
j_gene: TRBJ2-4
len: 13
CDR3aa: CAIRDGAKNIQYF
CDR3nt: TGTGCCATCAGGGACGGCGCCAAAAACATTCAGTACTTC

abundance: many
v_gene: TRBV4-1
d_gene: TRBD2
j_gene: TRBJ2-7
len: 15
CDR3aa: CASSPGLAGAYEQYF
CDR3nt: TGCGCCAGCAGCCCCGGACTAGCGGGGGCCTACGAGCAGTACTTC

abundance: -
v_gene: TRBV3-1
d_gene: TRBD2
j_gene: TRBJ2-1
len: 15
CDR3aa: CASSPSGGAFGEQFF
CDR3nt: TGTGCCAGCAGCCCTAGCGGGGGGGCCTTTGGTGAGCAGTTCTTC

abundance: -
v_gene: TRBV20-1
d_gene: TRBD2
j_gene: TRBJ2-5
len: 18
CDR3aa: CSASGPSELAGYQETQYF
CDR3nt: TGCAGTGCATCTGGTCCCTCTGAGCTAGCGGGGTACCAAGAGACCCAGTACTTC

abundance: -
v_gene: TRBV7-8
d_gene: -
j_gene: TRBJ1-2
len: 14
CDR3aa: CASSEDSLNYGYTF
CDR3nt: TGTGCCAGCAGCGAGGACAGCCTTAACTATGGCTACACCTTC

abundance: few
v_gene: TRBV6-1
d_gene: -
j_gene: TRBJ1-5
len: 14
CDR3aa: CASSGASLVQPQHF
CDR3nt: TGTGCCAGTTCTGGCGCCAGTTTGGTCCAGCCCCAGCATTTT

abundance: few
v_gene: TRBV7-9
d_gene: -
j_gene: TRBJ1-4
len: 15
CDR3aa: CASELRGLGDEKLFF
CDR3nt: TGTGCCAGTGAGCTTAGAGGGCTCGGGGATGAAAAACTGTTTTTT

abundance: few
v_gene: TRBV20-1
d_gene: TRBD2
j_gene: TRBJ2-7
len: 13
CDR3aa: CSASPTSVYEQYF
CDR3nt: TGCAGTGCTAGTCCGACTAGCGTCTACGAGCAGTACTTC

abundance: -
v_gene: TRBV18
d_gene: -
j_gene: TRBJ1-2
len: 16
CDR3aa: CASSPEMQTANYGYTF
CDR3nt: TGTGCCAGCTCACCAGAAATGCAGACAGCAAACTATGGCTACACCTTC

abundance: few
v_gene: TRBV7-2
d_gene: TRBD1
j_gene: TRBJ2-7
len: 14
CDR3aa: CASSLGTGNYEQYF
CDR3nt: TGTGCCAGCAGCTTAGGGACAGGGAACTACGAGCAGTACTTC

abundance: -
v_gene: TRBV6-2/TRBV6-3
d_gene: -
j_gene: TRBJ1-2
len: 11
CDR3aa: CASSLDYGYTF
CDR3nt: TGTGCCAGCAGTCTTGACTATGGCTACACCTTC

abundance: -
v_gene: TRBV7-9
d_gene: -
j_gene: TRBJ2-2
len: 14
CDR3aa: CASSVQGGAGELFF
CDR3nt: TGTGCCAGCAGCGTTCAGGGTGGTGCCGGGGAGCTGTTTTTT

abundance: -
v_gene: TRBV11-3
d_gene: TRBD1
j_gene: TRBJ2-7
len: 17
CDR3aa: CASSLSIGTGETYEQYF
CDR3nt: TGTGCCAGCAGCTTGTCCATCGGGACAGGGGAGACCTACGAGCAGTACTTC

abundance: few
v_gene: TRBV15
d_gene: -
j_gene: TRBJ2-4
len: 16
CDR3aa: CATSRDQGGQSGEKYF
CDR3nt: TGTGCCACCAGCAGAGATCAAGGAGGCCAGTCGGGGGAAAAGTACTTC

abundance: many
v_gene: TRBV3-1
d_gene: -
j_gene: TRBJ2-1
len: 17
CDR3aa: CASSQRTWPTIYNEQFF
CDR3nt: TGTGCCAGCAGCCAGAGGACCTGGCCCACTATCTACAATGAGCAGTTCTTC

abundance: many
v_gene: TRBV21-1
d_gene: -
j_gene: TRBJ2-2
len: 16
CDR3aa: CASSKGGQGFTGELFF
CDR3nt: TGTGCCAGCAGCAAAGGGGGACAGGGCTTTACCGGGGAGCTGTTTTTT

abundance: -
v_gene: TRBV7-6
d_gene: -
j_gene: TRBJ1-2
len: 14
CDR3aa: CASSDEKGHYGYTF
CDR3nt: TGTGCCAGCAGCGATGAGAAAGGACACTATGGCTACACCTTC

abundance: many
v_gene: TRBV5-4
d_gene: -
j_gene: TRBJ1-1
len: 12
CDR3aa: CASSPPWGEAFF
CDR3nt: TGTGCCAGCAGCCCCCCCTGGGGTGAAGCTTTCTTT

abundance: -
v_gene: TRBV7-9
d_gene: -
j_gene: TRBJ1-4
len: 14
CDR3aa: CASSPPGYGEKLFF
CDR3nt: TGTGCCAGCAGTCCCCCAGGCTACGGAGAAAAACTGTTTTTT

abundance: once
v_gene: TRBV28
d_gene: -
j_gene: TRBJ2-5
len: 13
CDR3aa: CASSDSAQETQYF
CDR3nt: TGTGCCAGCAGCGACAGTGCGCAAGAGACCCAGTACTTC

abundance: -
v_gene: TRBV5-6
d_gene: TRBD2
j_gene: TRBJ2-3
len: 16
CDR3aa: CASSLAASGMADTQYF
CDR3nt: TGTGCCAGCAGCTTGGCGGCTAGCGGAATGGCAGATACGCAGTATTTT

abundance: many
v_gene: TRBV27
d_gene: TRBD1
j_gene: TRBJ2-7
len: 13
CDR3aa: CASRDRGGYEQYF
CDR3nt: TGTGCCAGCCGTGACAGGGGTGGCTACGAGCAGTACTTC

abundance: many
v_gene: TRBV6-6
d_gene: TRBD1
j_gene: TRBJ2-5
len: 16
CDR3aa: CASSYRGQGAPETQYF
CDR3nt: TGTGCCAGCAGTTACAGGGGACAGGGGGCACCCGAGACCCAGTACTTC

abundance: few
v_gene: TRBV29-1
d_gene: -
j_gene: TRBJ2-1
len: 13
CDR3aa: CSVEDLVDNEQFF
CDR3nt: TGCAGCGTTGAAGATCTAGTAGACAATGAGCAGTTCTTC

abundance: few
v_gene: TRBV24-1
d_gene: TRBD2
j_gene: TRBJ2-3
len: 14
CDR3aa: CATSLAGVTDTQYF
CDR3nt: TGTGCCACCTCCCTAGCGGGGGTTACAGATACGCAGTATTTT

abundance: many
v_gene: TRBV5-5
d_gene: -
j_gene: TRBJ1-2
len: 14
CDR3aa: CASSPWTANYGYTF
CDR3nt: TGTGCCAGCAGCCCATGGACGGCTAACTATGGCTACACCTTC

abundance: few
v_gene: TRBV11-2
d_gene: TRBD1
j_gene: TRBJ2-1
len: 13
CDR3aa: CASPRDRDNEQFF
CDR3nt: TGTGCCAGCCCAAGGGACAGGGACAATGAGCAGTTCTTC

abundance: -
v_gene: TRBV6-1
d_gene: TRBD1
j_gene: TRBJ2-1
len: 14
CDR3aa: CASTRRVGGPEQFF
CDR3nt: TGTGCCAGCACCCGAAGGGTAGGGGGCCCCGAGCAGTTCTTC

abundance: many
v_gene: TRBV28
d_gene: -
j_gene: TRBJ1-2
len: 14
CDR3aa: CASSHGGQNYGYTF
CDR3nt: TGTGCCAGCAGCCACGGCGGACAGAACTATGGCTACACCTTC

abundance: few
v_gene: TRBV7-6
d_gene: TRBD2
j_gene: TRBJ2-2
len: 16
CDR3aa: CASSPGLAGEDGELFF
CDR3nt: TGTGCCAGCAGCCCGGGACTAGCGGGAGAGGACGGGGAGCTGTTTTTT

abundance: -
v_gene: TRBV27
d_gene: TRBD1
j_gene: TRBJ2-5
len: 15
CDR3aa: CASSLGTGGLETQYF
CDR3nt: TGTGCCAGCAGTTTGGGGACAGGGGGCCTGGAGACCCAGTACTTC

abundance: few
v_gene: TRBV7-2
d_gene: TRBD2
j_gene: TRBJ2-3
len: 15
CDR3aa: CASSLALAGTDTQYF
CDR3nt: TGTGCCAGCAGCTTAGCTCTAGCGGGTACAGATACGCAGTATTTT

abundance: -
v_gene: TRBV6-2/TRBV6-3
d_gene: TRBD2
j_gene: TRBJ2-6
len: 16
CDR3aa: CASSPSGFSGANVLTF
CDR3nt: TGTGCCAGCAGTCCTAGCGGGTTCTCTGGGGCCAACGTCCTGACTTTC

abundance: -
v_gene: TRBV4-1
d_gene: -
j_gene: TRBJ2-5
len: 15
CDR3aa: CASSQASLGGETQYF
CDR3nt: TGCGCCAGCAGCCAAGCCTCACTAGGCGGGGAGACCCAGTACTTC

abundance: many
v_gene: TRBV5-8
d_gene: -
j_gene: TRBJ2-1
len: 17
CDR3aa: CASSLLVRAVTYNEQFF
CDR3nt: TGTGCCAGCAGCCTTTTGGTCAGAGCGGTCACCTACAATGAGCAGTTCTTC

abundance: -
v_gene: TRBV6-5
d_gene: -
j_gene: TRBJ2-7
len: 13
CDR3aa: CASSPLNGYEQYF
CDR3nt: TGTGCCAGCAGTCCCCTGAATGGGTACGAGCAGTACTTC

abundance: many
v_gene: TRBV28
d_gene: -
j_gene: TRBJ2-7
len: 16
CDR3aa: CASPPGSSRNPYEQYF
CDR3nt: TGTGCCAGCCCCCCGGGGAGCTCCCGGAATCCCTACGAGCAGTACTTC

abundance: few
v_gene: TRBV4-2
d_gene: -
j_gene: TRBJ1-1
len: 14
CDR3aa: CASSQDQGSTEAFF
CDR3nt: TGTGCCAGCAGCCAAGATCAGGGATCTACTGAAGCTTTCTTT

abundance: many
v_gene: TRBV5-4
d_gene: -
j_gene: TRBJ2-3
len: 15
CDR3aa: CASRWGLSSTDTQYF
CDR3nt: TGTGCCAGCAGGTGGGGACTTTCCAGCACAGATACGCAGTATTTT

abundance: few
v_gene: TRBV7-9
d_gene: -
j_gene: TRBJ1-1
len: 15
CDR3aa: CASSLLTGRGTEAFF
CDR3nt: TGTGCCAGCAGCTTATTGACAGGCCGGGGCACTGAAGCTTTCTTT

abundance: few
v_gene: TRBV9
d_gene: -
j_gene: TRBJ1-2
len: 17
CDR3aa: CASSDNPTTAGNYGYTF
CDR3nt: TGTGCCAGCAGCGATAATCCGACGACAGCGGGGAACTATGGCTACACCTTC

abundance: few
v_gene: TRBV3-1
d_gene: -
j_gene: TRBJ2-7
len: 15
CDR3aa: CASSQGGGMSGEQYF
CDR3nt: TGTGCCAGCAGCCAAGGGGGCGGGATGTCAGGCGAGCAGTACTTC

abundance: few
v_gene: TRBV11-2
d_gene: -
j_gene: TRBJ2-1
len: 15
CDR3aa: CASSLREEGTNEQFF
CDR3nt: TGTGCCAGCAGCTTAAGGGAGGAAGGAACGAATGAGCAGTTCTTC

abundance: few
v_gene: TRBV28
d_gene: -
j_gene: TRBJ2-5
len: 14
CDR3aa: CASSTADGRKTQYF
CDR3nt: TGTGCCAGCAGTACCGCTGACGGGAGAAAGACCCAGTACTTC

abundance: many
v_gene: TRBV5-1
d_gene: -
j_gene: TRBJ2-2
len: 15
CDR3aa: CASSLGTLNTGELFF
CDR3nt: TGCGCCAGCAGCTTGGGGACATTGAACACCGGGGAGCTGTTTTTT

abundance: -
v_gene: TRBV6-2/TRBV6-3
d_gene: -
j_gene: TRBJ2-1
len: 14
CDR3aa: CASTSLERYNEQFF
CDR3nt: TGTGCCAGCACCAGTCTCGAACGCTACAATGAGCAGTTCTTC

abundance: many
v_gene: TRBV18
d_gene: -
j_gene: TRBJ1-1
len: 18
CDR3aa: CASSPGYHGGLGHTEAFF
CDR3nt: TGTGCCAGCTCACCAGGGTACCACGGGGGACTCGGGCACACTGAAGCTTTCTTT

abundance: -
v_gene: TRBV4-1
d_gene: TRBD2
j_gene: TRBJ2-1
len: 18
CDR3aa: CASSQDMVAGGRYNEQFF
CDR3nt: TGCGCCAGCAGCCAAGATATGGTAGCGGGAGGGCGGTACAATGAGCAGTTCTTC

abundance: -
v_gene: TRBV20-1
d_gene: -
j_gene: TRBJ2-7
len: 14
CDR3aa: CSAPRQGSPYEQYF
CDR3nt: TGCAGTGCCCCTCGGCAGGGGTCCCCCTACGAGCAGTACTTC

abundance: many
v_gene: TRBV9
d_gene: -
j_gene: TRBJ2-7
len: 15
CDR3aa: CASSVGVGQVYEQYF
CDR3nt: TGTGCCAGCAGCGTAGGGGTGGGTCAGGTCTACGAGCAGTACTTC

abundance: few
v_gene: TRBV7-7
d_gene: -
j_gene: TRBJ1-1
len: 13
CDR3aa: CASSFNKNTEAFF
CDR3nt: TGTGCTAGCAGCTTTAACAAGAACACTGAAGCTTTCTTT

abundance: many
v_gene: TRBV20-1
d_gene: -
j_gene: TRBJ1-3
len: 15
CDR3aa: CSARELLGDGNTIYF
CDR3nt: TGCAGTGCTAGAGAACTGCTGGGAGATGGAAACACCATATATTTT